One T cell receptor (beta chain) is described in this entry. The CDR3 has 12 amino acids. Germline V gene lookup returns CDR1 SGDLS and CDR2 YYNGEE. Trimming shortened V by 4 bases and J by 10 bases, and 12 bases separated the two germline ends. Clones were sequenced by immunoSEQ multiplex PCR, and TCRdb holds only the in-frame ones, with some missing. Found here are a few hundred thousand clones, around nine tenths of them singletons; the top ten hold 1%. This sample was included in a study of blood T cell repertoires in COVID-19. Study at large: PBMCs, B-cell-depleted T cells, or T cells provided the cDNA or gDNA that made up the material.

Ages ranged from about 18 to 89 years, with residence in around 24 US areas. The chain joins TRBV9 to TRBJ1-5; maybe TRBD1 (5 bases). The sample consisted of PBMCs or T cells enriched from blood (not recorded which). The receptor's source is a woman in her twenties or thirties who had been exposed to COVID-19. CDR3 protein: CASSSTDSPQHF. CDR3 DNA: TGTGCCAGCAGCTCCACTGACAGTCCCCAGCATTTT. The entire variable domain, with the rest obtained from reference TRBV9 and TRBJ1-5, is as follows: DSGVTQTPKHLITATGQRVTLRCSPRSGDLSVYWYQQSLDQGLQFLIQYYNGEERAKGNILERFSAQQFPDLHSELNLSSLELGDSALYFCASSSTDSPQHFGDGTRLSIL.